This TCR beta chain was profiled in a study of blood T cell repertoires in COVID-19. Clones were read by immunoSEQ multiplex PCR, and TCRdb kept only the in-frame ones, dropping some. The profile shows over 100,000 clones, 75% to 95% of them singletons. The CDR3 is 15 amino acids. The chain employs TRBV21-1 and TRBJ1-5; the DNA was not used to check the table's D call, TRBD1. TRBV21-1 is deemed a pseudogene. Sequences were obtained from peripheral blood. The receptor was derived from a human donor in a cohort sampled during active COVID-19. The CDR3 nucleotides are TGTGCCAGCAGCGAGTACAGGGATAGCAATCAGCCCCAGCATTTT. Protein: CASSEYRDSNQPQHF.